Described below is a single TCR beta chain sequence and its context. This record comes from a study of blood T cell repertoires in COVID-19. Across the whole study: COVID-19 samples collected from the United States, Italy and Spain covered acute and convalescent phases. The cDNA or gDNA used as material had been derived from T cells, B-cell-depleted T cells, or PBMCs.

V dropped 3 bases and J dropped 5 bases, with 14 bases sitting between them. CDR3 length equals 14 residues. The germline CDR1 and CDR2 sequences are SGHNT and YYREEE (reference sequence). Under the authors' procedure: Reference gene primers were amplified, and this amplification served to estimate nucleated cell counts. Assay used: immunoSEQ multiplex PCR; TCRdb lists only in-frame clones, some missing. V, J and clone size are taken as reported in that table, and D and trimming were inferred from the DNA itself. The data show over 300,000 clones, around 83% seen once. The rearrangement joins TRBV5-4 to TRBJ1-1; possibly TRBD1 for D (6 bases). This TCR came from a woman between 45 and 65 years old with acute or convalescent COVID-19. The sequencing input was peripheral blood. CDR3 in DNA: TGTGCCAGCAGCTCGAAAACAGGGAATACTGAAGCTTTCTTT. It encodes CASSSKTGNTEAFF.